What follows are 11 T cell receptor beta chains derived from one specimen sequenced in a study of cytomegalovirus exposure and HLA in healthy donors. The PCR was carried out with 60 Vbeta primers and 13 Jbeta primers. Generated by immunoSEQ multiplex PCR, the TCRdb table keeps only in-frame clones and is missing some. Here the sample spans around 96,000 clones, roughly 80% being singletons. Sequenced material: PBMCs. These receptor sequences come from a man aged 30 to 45 in good health and CMV-seropositive.

With respect to this clone: Germline is not matched at one junction end, which may reflect a read error. This chain connects TRBV7-9 to TRBJ2-1, with D tentatively TRBD2 (5 bases). The CDR3 covers 15 residues. The V gene's germline CDR1 is SEHNR and CDR2 FQNEAQ (reference sequence). The CDR3 protein is CASSVAFGVDNEQFF. The CDR3 nucleotides are TGTGCCAGCAGCGTAGCCTTCGGGGTCGACAATGAGCAGTTCTTC.

The chain is built from TRBV29-1 and TRBJ1-2; the D gene is possibly TRBD1 (6 bases). This CDR3 contains 12 residues. V lost 4 bases and J 6 bases, leaving 12 bases between the germline ends. Germline lookup yields CDR1 SQVTM and CDR2 ANQGSEA. The CDR3: CSVVPGADGYTF. The CDR3 nucleotides read TGCAGCGTTGTTCCAGGGGCCGATGGCTACACCTTC.

The V gene is TRBV27, the J gene TRBJ2-7; D perhaps matches TRBD2 (6 bases). Trimming removed 3 bases from V and 4 bases from J, with 10 bases in between. CDR3 length: 13 residues. Germline V CDR1 and CDR2: MNHEY, SMNVEV (reference sequence). The CDR3, as DNA: TGTGCCAGCAGTTTGGGACTTAGGTACGAGCAGTACTTC. Translating gives CASSLGLRYEQYF.

The chain joins TRBV2 to TRBJ2-1; D perhaps matches TRBD1 (5 bases). Trimming took 6 bases from V and 0 from J, leaving 12 bases between them. This CDR3 contains 15 residues. The germline gives CDR1 SNHLY, CDR2 FYNNEI. DNA for the CDR3: TGTGCCAGCAGAGTATCGACAGACTCCTACAATGAGCAGTTCTTC. As protein: CASRVSTDSYNEQFF.

The chain joins TRBV2 to TRBJ2-5; weak D call: TRBD1 (6 bases). The CDR3 length is 15 residues. The germline V gene has CDR1 SNHLY and CDR2 FYNNEI. V lost 6 bases and J 1 base, leaving 15 bases between the germline ends. CDR3 in DNA: TGTGCCAGCAGCACTCAGGGGACACCCCAAGAGACCCAGTACTTC. Encoded protein: CASSTQGTPQETQYF.

In its sample, this clone was seen once. The chain uses TRBV27 and TRBJ1-4; D perhaps matches TRBD1 (6 bases). There are 15 residues in the CDR3. CDR1 is MNHEY, CDR2 SMNVEV, per germline (reference sequence). V was cut by 0 bases and J by 8 bases, with 13 bases left in between. The CDR3, as DNA: TGTGCCAGCAGTTTATCGGTAGGGGGACACGAAAAACTGTTTTTT. It encodes CASSLSVGGHEKLFF.

The gene calls are TRBV30 and TRBJ1-2; tentative D call: TRBD1 (6 bases). The CDR3 runs to 14 residues. Trimming removed 5 bases from V and 2 bases from J, with 15 bases in between. Germline assignment: CDR1 GTSNPN and CDR2 SVGIG (reference sequence). The CDR3 DNA follows: TGTGCCTGGGAAGGGGGGGAACCGAACTATGGCTACACCTTC. Encoded protein: CAWEGGEPNYGYTF.

The chain has TRBV30 and TRBJ2-2; 7 nucleotides match TRBD2. The ends lost 4 bases at V and 3 bases at J; junction bases unmatched: 8. Germline V gene lookup returns CDR1 GTSNPN and CDR2 SVGIG (reference sequence). This CDR3 has 15 amino acids. Here the CDR3 reads CAWKFGSGDTGELFF. CDR3 nucleotides: TGTGCCTGGAAGTTCGGGAGCGGGGACACCGGGGAGCTGTTTTTT.

This clone is a singleton in its sample. The rearrangement joins TRBV6-5 to TRBJ1-4; the match to TRBD1 covers 7 bases. Germline assignment: CDR1 MNHEY and CDR2 SVGAGI. CDR3 length equals 15 residues. V dropped 5 bases and J dropped 7; count of bases not matched to a gene: 10. CDR3 sequence (DNA): TGTGCCAGCAGTCCCCAGACAGGGTCGGGTGAAAAACTGTTTTTT. Amino acid sequence: CASSPQTGSGEKLFF.

Concerning this clone itself: One end of the junction is discordant with germline, which a read error may explain. The CDR3 loop is CSSSRGLVYEQFF. The CDR3 nucleotides read TGTTCCAGCAGCAGGGGACTAGTCTATGAGCAGTTCTTC. The chain joins TRBV7-9 to TRBJ2-1; 8 nucleotides line up with TRBD2. Germline CDR1 is SEHNR and CDR2 is FQNEAQ (reference sequence). CDR3 size: 13 residues.

The chain carries TRBV29-1 and TRBJ2-5; no firm D call. The CDR3 sequence is 12 residues long. The ends were cut back, 6 bases at V and 5 bases at J, with 13 bases in the middle. CDR1 and CDR2 from the germline V gene are SQVTM and ANQGSEA. The CDR3 is CSVTTSVETQYF. CDR3 DNA: TGCAGCGTCACAACCAGTGTGGAGACCCAGTACTTC. Full variable domain (remainder filled in from reference TRBV29-1 and TRBJ2-5): SAVISQKPSRDICQRGTSLTIQCQVDSQVTMMFWYRQQPGQSLTLIATANQGSEATYESGFVIDKFPISRPNLTFSTLTVSNMSPEDSSIYLCSVTTSVETQYFGPGTRLLVL.